This TCR beta chain was sequenced during a study of blood T cell repertoires in COVID-19. Overall study: Material from acute and convalescent COVID-19 was sourced from the United States, Italy and Spain. PBMCs, B-cell-depleted T cells, or T cells provided the cDNA or gDNA that made up the material.

In germline, CDR1 is SGHAT, CDR2 FQNNGV. The CDR3 sequence is 14 residues long. V was pared by 1 base and J by 6 bases, with 2 bases of the junction left unmatched. Clones were read by immunoSEQ multiplex PCR, and TCRdb kept only the in-frame ones, dropping some. This sample has 240,000 or so clones, with approximately 82% found just once. The specimen sequenced was peripheral blood. The sequence came from a woman under 30 with acute or convalescent COVID-19. This chain uses TRBV11-2 with TRBJ1-4, with TRBD1 identical over 7 bases. Here the CDR3 reads CASSLGQGYEKLFF. CDR3 coding DNA: TGTGCCAGCAGCTTAGGACAGGGATATGAAAAACTGTTTTTT.